The 24 T cell receptor beta chains given below trace back to one sample, sequenced in a study of blood T cell repertoires in COVID-19. Generated by immunoSEQ multiplex PCR, the TCRdb table keeps only in-frame clones and is missing some. The data show some 35,000 clones, 83% seen once. What was sequenced was peripheral blood. The receptors were gathered from a man aged 50 to 60 with acute or convalescent COVID-19.

This clone was recorded once. The chain combines TRBV25-1 with TRBJ1-2, with TRBD1 identical over 7 bases. The CDR3 runs 12 residues. J was trimmed by 8 bases and V by 8 bases; bases with no gene match: 8. Germline V gene data show CDR1 as MGHDK and CDR2 as SYGVNS. The DNA for the CDR3 is TGTGCCAGCGGGGGACAGAGCGCCGGCTACACCTTC. This translates into CASGGQSAGYTF.

The CDR3 sequence is CSGDSQETQYF. In DNA form, the CDR3 reads TGCAGTGGGGACTCTCAAGAGACCCAGTACTTC. The chain joins TRBV20-1 to TRBJ2-5, with D perhaps TRBD2 (6 bases). V was pared by 7 bases and J by 2 bases, with 8 bases between. This CDR3 contains 11 residues. Germline CDR1 reads DFQATT; CDR2 reads SNEGSKA (reference sequence).

The CDR3 loop reads CASSNTGTPGNTIYF. The CDR3 coding sequence is TGTGCCAGCAGCAACACCGGGACACCTGGAAACACCATATATTTT. The chain combines TRBV6-2 or TRBV6-3 with TRBJ1-3; D might be TRBD1 (6 bases). Germline loops: CDR1 MNHEY, CDR2 SVGEGT. The ends were cut back, 6 bases at V and 2 bases at J, with 14 bases in the middle. The CDR3 runs 15 residues.

The chain combines TRBV6-5 with TRBJ1-3; 8 nucleotides line up with TRBD1. V lost 7 bases to trimming and J lost 2 bases; unmatched junction nucleotides: 7. This CDR3 contains 15 residues. The germline V gene encodes CDR1 MNHEY and CDR2 SVGAGI. Here the CDR3 DNA reads TGTGCCAGCACCCTTTTGACAGGGGCTGGAAACACCATATATTTT. Translated: CASTLLTGAGNTIYF.

This clone was counted a few times. CDR3 sequence (DNA): TGTGCCAGCAGCCAAGACCTCGAGCGGGAGCTGTTTTTT. This encodes CASSQDLERELFF. The chain joins TRBV4-2 to TRBJ2-2; unclear D gene. V lost 0 bases to trimming and J lost 9 bases, with 8 bases between them. From germline, CDR1 is LGHNA and CDR2 YNFKEQ. The CDR3 has 13 amino acids.

V is TRBV28 and J is TRBJ2-3, with 8 bases fitting TRBD2. Germline assignment: CDR1 MDHEN and CDR2 SYDVKM. The length of the CDR3 is 16 residues. With 8 bases clipped from V and 6 bases from J, the junction kept 16 bases outside the gene matches. The CDR3 reads CASATRLSGRLDTQYF. CDR3 coding DNA: TGTGCCAGCGCGACACGGCTGAGCGGGAGACTGGATACGCAGTATTTT.

V usage is TRBV7-6 and J usage is TRBJ2-3, with D possibly TRBD1 on 5 matching bases. This CDR3 region has 14 residues. The germline V and J ends were trimmed by 1 base and 6 bases, with 11 bases remaining between them. Germline V gene lookup returns CDR1 SGHVS and CDR2 FNYEAQ. The CDR3 spells CASSLDRGKDTQYF. CDR3 coding DNA: TGTGCCAGCAGCTTAGATAGGGGAAAGGATACGCAGTATTTT.

The chain recombines TRBV4-2 with TRBJ2-5, with 14 nucleotides matching TRBD2. V lost 0 bases, J lost 8 bases, and 11 bases stayed unmatched. Germline V gene data show CDR1 as LGHNA and CDR2 as YNFKEQ. The CDR3 runs to 18 residues. CDR3 in amino acids: CASSQDGRPGLAGETQYF. CDR3 DNA: TGTGCCAGCAGCCAAGATGGGAGGCCGGGACTAGCGGGAGAAACCCAGTACTTC.

V usage is TRBV19 and J usage is TRBJ1-6; 7 bases line up with TRBD1. The V and J ends lost 1 base and 6 bases, in that order; junction bases with no gene match: 3. The germline CDR1 and CDR2 sequences are LNHDA and SQIVND (reference sequence). This CDR3 has 15 residues. In DNA, the CDR3 is TGTGCCAGTAGTATAGCAGGGGGTGGTAATTCACCCCTCCACTTT. Translation gives CASSIAGGGNSPLHF.

The chain is built from TRBV5-1 and TRBJ2-2; no reliable D call. The V end lost 2 bases, the J end lost 3 bases, and 8 bases lay between the germline ends. The CDR3 runs 14 residues. Germline V lookup: CDR1 SGHRS, CDR2 YFSETQ. This CDR3 is CASSFAGDTGELFF. The CDR3 bases are TGCGCCAGCAGCTTTGCAGGTGACACCGGGGAGCTGTTTTTT. Supplemented by reference TRBV5-1 and TRBJ2-2, the full variable domain reads KAGVTQTPRYLIKTRGQQVTLSCSPISGHRSVSWYQQTPGQGLQFLFEYFSETQRNKGNFPGRFSGRQFSNSRSEMNVSTLELGDSALYLCASSFAGDTGELFFGEGSRLTVL.

This chain links TRBV30 with TRBJ1-4; 7 bases fit TRBD1. Germline V gives CDR1 GTSNPN, CDR2 SVGIG (reference sequence). This CDR3 has 14 residues. Trimming cost V 0 bases and J 6 bases; bases outside gene matches: 4. The CDR3 is CAWSVTGLYEKLFF. The CDR3 nucleotides read TGTGCCTGGAGTGTGACAGGGCTTTATGAAAAACTGTTTTTT.

J is TRBJ2-7 and V is TRBV7-9; D is possibly TRBD2 (5 bases). CDR3 length equals 14 residues. V lost 4 bases, J lost 0 bases, and 10 bases lay in between. From germline, CDR1 is SEHNR and CDR2 FQNEAQ (reference sequence). CDR3 loop: CASSSPGSSYEQYF. The CDR3 DNA follows: TGTGCCAGCAGCTCACCGGGGAGCTCCTACGAGCAGTACTTC. The full variable domain, with the rest looked up from reference TRBV7-9 and TRBJ2-7, is DTGVSQNPRHKITKRGQNVTFRCDPISEHNRLYWYRQTLGQGPEFLTYFQNEAQLEKSRLLSDRFSAERPKGSFSTLEIQRTEQGDSAMYLCASSSPGSSYEQYFGPGTRLTVT.

The genes are TRBV29-1 and TRBJ2-1; TRBD2 aligns across 15 bases. This CDR3 comprises 16 residues. V lost 3 bases, J lost 13 bases, and 13 bases stayed unmatched. CDR1 is SQVTM and CDR2 is ANQGSEA in the germline V gene. In DNA form, the CDR3 reads TGCAGCGTTGATCCCGGACTAGCGGGAGGGCCATGGACTCAGTTCTTC. Protein: CSVDPGLAGGPWTQFF.

CDR3 region: CASSTANTEAFF. CDR3 in DNA: TGCGCCAGCTCCACAGCGAACACTGAAGCTTTCTTT. The chain recombines TRBV5-1 with TRBJ1-1; no clear D. Germline CDR1 is SGHRS and CDR2 is YFSETQ. The CDR3 sequence is 12 residues long. The V and J ends lost 7 bases and 1 base respectively, with 8 bases between them.

The chain recombines TRBV6-5 with TRBJ1-6, with 9 nucleotides matching TRBD1. The J segment lost 9 bases and the V segment lost 4 bases, leaving 7 bases of the junction unmatched. This CDR3 is built from 15 residues. CDR1 is MNHEY, CDR2 SVGAGI, per germline. CDR3 residues: CASSSQGQGTSPLHF. The CDR3 coding sequence is TGTGCCAGCAGTTCCCAGGGACAGGGAACTTCACCCCTCCACTTT.

V usage is TRBV6-5 and J usage is TRBJ1-2; a possible D gene is TRBD1 (6 bases). Trimming cost V 5 bases and J 2 bases, with 9 bases left between them. The CDR3 covers 13 residues. Germline CDR1 and CDR2: MNHEY and SVGAGI. For the CDR3, the DNA is TGTGCCAGCAGTAAGCAGGGGAACTATGGCTACACCTTC. This translates into CASSKQGNYGYTF.

This clone was recorded once. This chain uses TRBV1 with TRBJ2-5; TRBD2, the table's D call, was not compared with the DNA. TRBV1 is a documented pseudogene. The CDR3 has 16 residues. The CDR3 DNA sequence: TGCACCAGCAGAGGGCTAGCGGGGGGTGGGCAAGAGACCCAGTACTTC. Translating gives CTSRGLAGGGQETQYF.

Only a few counts were recorded for this clone. V is TRBV6-2 or TRBV6-3 and J is TRBJ2-5, with 14 nucleotides matching TRBD2. V shed 2 bases and J 5 bases; nucleotides not matched to a gene: 4. The CDR3 has 16 amino acids. Per the germline V gene, CDR1 is MNHEY and CDR2 is SVGEGT. This chain's CDR3 is CASSYGLAGGTETQYF. The CDR3 bases are TGTGCCAGCAGTTACGGACTAGCGGGAGGAACGGAGACCCAGTACTTC.

Only one count was recorded for this clone. The gene calls are TRBV6-4 and TRBJ1-2, with 8 bases aligning to TRBD1. Germline V gives CDR1 MRHNA, CDR2 SNTAGT. Trimming cost V 2 bases and J 8 bases; bases outside gene matches: 10. The length of the CDR3 is 15 residues. CDR3 amino acids: CASSDARTGLSGYTF. As DNA, the CDR3 is TGTGCCAGCAGTGACGCCAGGACAGGGCTTTCCGGCTACACCTTC.

This sequence joins TRBV7-2 and TRBJ2-2; a weak D match, TRBD2 (5 bases). V was pared by 5 bases and J by 3 bases, with 10 bases between. The germline V gene has CDR1 SGHTA and CDR2 FQGNSA. CDR3 length: 14 amino acids. CDR3 residues: CASSPDYYTGELFF. The CDR3 coding sequence is TGTGCCAGCAGCCCAGACTATTACACCGGGGAGCTGTTTTTT.

V gene TRBV19 combines with J gene TRBJ2-1, with TRBD2 identical over 9 bases. Trimming removed 6 bases from V and 10 bases from J; junction bases left unmatched: 16. CDR1 and CDR2 (germline): LNHDA, SQIVND (reference sequence). The length of the CDR3 is 16 residues. CDR3 residues: CASSTQVSSGIHEQFF. CDR3 bases: TGTGCCAGTAGCACCCAGGTGTCTAGCGGGATCCACGAGCAGTTCTTC.

The chain uses TRBV9 and TRBJ1-1, with TRBD1 as a possible D gene (5 bases). The CDR3 has 13 residues. Germline V gives CDR1 SGDLS, CDR2 YYNGEE. Trimming pared 0 bases from V and 7 bases from J, leaving 10 bases between. The CDR3 DNA reads TGTGCCAGCAGCGTAGATGGGGGACTTGAAGCTTTCTTT. It is translated as CASSVDGGLEAFF.

In DNA form, the CDR3 reads TGTGCCTGGAGTGGGGGGACAGGGTGGTACGAGCAGTACTTC. Its protein product is CAWSGGTGWYEQYF. The chain employs TRBV30 and TRBJ2-7; 9 nucleotides match TRBD1. Trimming took 1 base from V and 4 from J; bases not matched to a gene: 5. The V gene's germline CDR1 is GTSNPN and CDR2 SVGIG (reference sequence). The CDR3 consists of 14 residues.

J is TRBJ2-5 and V is TRBV24-1, with a weak D call TRBD2 (6 bases). Germline V gene lookup returns CDR1 KGHDR and CDR2 SFDVKD. The ends were cut back, 3 bases at V and 5 bases at J, with 12 bases in the middle. The CDR3 has 14 residues. The CDR3 loop is CATSDPGAGETQYF. The CDR3 coding sequence is TGTGCCACCAGTGATCCGGGAGCTGGGGAGACCCAGTACTTC.